The clone carrying this TCR beta chain was seen a few times. Its antigen is still unknown. Read data end 3 residues before the CDR3 end; the end is taken from the germline J gene. The source of the sample is a study of T cell clonality in common variable immunodeficiency. General observations from the study: Shared TCRbeta clones were fewer between CVID subjects than controls. Repertoire-complication correlations in CVID were limited by patient heterogeneity.

The CDR3 runs 13 residues. Looked up from germline, CDR1 is MNHEY and CDR2 is SMNVEV (reference sequence). With V trimmed by 6 bases and J by 4 bases, 6 bases remained unmatched. Sequencing used immunoSEQ multiplex PCR; TCRdb keeps in-frame clones, though not all of them. The repertoire yields 35,000 to 50,000 clones, none seen only once; the top ten contain about 0.7%. Most patients and controls had Caucasian heritage. Heparinized whole blood, roughly 4.5 to 9 ml, came from each donor. V gene TRBV27 combines with J gene TRBJ2-7; 7 bases agree with TRBD1. Specimen: peripheral blood mononuclear cells. This TCR was recovered from a person aged 18 to 75 in good health. The CDR3 spells CASRETGRYEQYF. The sequenced CDR3 bases are TGTGCCAGCAGGGAGACAGGGAGATACGAG.